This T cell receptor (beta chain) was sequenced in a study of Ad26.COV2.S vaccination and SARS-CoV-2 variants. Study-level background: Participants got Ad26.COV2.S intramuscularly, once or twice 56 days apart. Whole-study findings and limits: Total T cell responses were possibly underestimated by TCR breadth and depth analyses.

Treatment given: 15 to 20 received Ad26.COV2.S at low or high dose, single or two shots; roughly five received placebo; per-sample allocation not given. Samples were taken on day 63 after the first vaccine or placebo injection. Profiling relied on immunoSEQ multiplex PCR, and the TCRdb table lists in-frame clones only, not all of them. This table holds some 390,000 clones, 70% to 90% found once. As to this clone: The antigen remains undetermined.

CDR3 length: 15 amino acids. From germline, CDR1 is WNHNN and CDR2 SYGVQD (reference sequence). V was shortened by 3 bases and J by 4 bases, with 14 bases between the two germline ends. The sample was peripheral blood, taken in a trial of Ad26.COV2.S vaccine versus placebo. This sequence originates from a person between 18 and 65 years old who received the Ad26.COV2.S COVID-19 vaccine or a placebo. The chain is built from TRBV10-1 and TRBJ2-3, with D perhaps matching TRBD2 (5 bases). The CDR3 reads CASSDGLASPDTQYF. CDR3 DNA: TGCGCCAGCAGTGACGGGCTAGCTTCTCCAGATACGCAGTATTTT.